A single sample is the source of the 3 T cell receptor beta chains below, sequenced in a study of response to subunit inactivated influenza vaccine. TCRdb re-called the RT-PCR reads through MiXCR, storing one row per CDR3 protein. Among about 830,000 distinct CDR3 sequences, less than 20% were seen once, and the ten largest hold about a tenth. This sample comprised PBMCs from blood, obtained roughly 5 days after vaccination. All receptors come from a man between 45 and 60 years old who received an inactivated influenza vaccine.

The chain uses TRBV11-2 and TRBJ1-1; D unclear. V shed 5 bases and J shed 2 bases, with 15 bases lying between them. CDR1 is SGHAT, CDR2 FQNNGV, per germline. The CDR3 spans 15 residues. CDR3 protein: CASSRGVGLNTEAFF. DNA for the CDR3: TGTGCCAGCAGCCGCGGTGTAGGACTCAACACTGAAGCTTTCTTT.

The table lists this clonotype with many counts. The chain recombines TRBV29-1 with TRBJ2-7, with 8 nucleotides matching TRBD2. From germline, CDR1 is SQVTM and CDR2 ANQGSEA. J gave up 2 bases and V 3 bases, and 12 bases lay outside the gene matches. This CDR3 is built from 16 residues. The CDR3 is CSVEMGLAGGPYEQYF. Written as DNA, the CDR3 is TGCAGCGTTGAGATGGGACTTGCGGGAGGACCCTACGAGCAGTACTTC.

The V and J genes are TRBV5-1 and TRBJ2-2; D is unclear. Trimming pared 1 base from V and 3 bases from J, leaving 7 bases between. The CDR3 runs to 14 residues. Germline V gene sequence: CDR1 SGHRS, CDR2 YFSETQ. The CDR3 region is CASSLFTDTGELFF. The CDR3 DNA reads as TGCGCCAGCAGCTTGTTTACAGACACCGGGGAGCTGTTTTTT. Filled out from reference TRBV5-1 and TRBJ2-2, the complete variable domain reads KAGVTQTPRYLIKTRGQQVTLSCSPISGHRSVSWYQQTPGQGLQFLFEYFSETQRNKGNFPGRFSGRQFSNSRSEMNVSTLELGDSALYLCASSLFTDTGELFFGEGSRLTVL.